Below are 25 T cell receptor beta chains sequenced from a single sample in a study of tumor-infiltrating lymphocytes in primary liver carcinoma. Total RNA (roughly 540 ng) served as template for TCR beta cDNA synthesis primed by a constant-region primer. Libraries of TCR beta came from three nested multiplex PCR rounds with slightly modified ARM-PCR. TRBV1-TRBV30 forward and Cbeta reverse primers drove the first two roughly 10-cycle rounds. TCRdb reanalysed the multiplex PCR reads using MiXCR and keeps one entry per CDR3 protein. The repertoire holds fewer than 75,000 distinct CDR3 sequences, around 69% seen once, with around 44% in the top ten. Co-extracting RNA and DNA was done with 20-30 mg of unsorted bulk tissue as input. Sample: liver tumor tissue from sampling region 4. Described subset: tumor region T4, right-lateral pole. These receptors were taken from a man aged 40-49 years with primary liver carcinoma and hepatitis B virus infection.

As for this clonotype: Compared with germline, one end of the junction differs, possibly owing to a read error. CDR3 protein: CVSSPGQDYEQYF. The CDR3 nucleotides read TGTGTCAGCAGTCCCGGACAGGATTACGAGCAATACTTC. The gene calls are TRBV28 and TRBJ2-7; 7 nucleotides line up with TRBD1. The CDR3 sequence is 13 residues long. Looked up from germline, CDR1 is MDHEN and CDR2 is SYDVKM.

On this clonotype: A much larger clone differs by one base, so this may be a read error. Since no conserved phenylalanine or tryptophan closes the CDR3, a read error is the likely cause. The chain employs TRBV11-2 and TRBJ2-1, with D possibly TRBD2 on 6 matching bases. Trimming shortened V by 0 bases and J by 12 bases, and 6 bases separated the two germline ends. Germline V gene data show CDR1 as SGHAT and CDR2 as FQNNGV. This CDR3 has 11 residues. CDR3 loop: CASSLDGRQFL. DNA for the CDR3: TGTGCCAGCAGCTTAGACGGGAGGCAGTTCTTA.

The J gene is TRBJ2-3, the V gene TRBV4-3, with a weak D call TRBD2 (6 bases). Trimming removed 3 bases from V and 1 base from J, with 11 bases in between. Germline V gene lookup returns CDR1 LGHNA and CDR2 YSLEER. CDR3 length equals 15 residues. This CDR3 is CASSQRIAGTDTQYF. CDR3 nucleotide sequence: TGCGCCAGCAGCCAGCGAATAGCGGGCACAGATACGCAGTATTTT.

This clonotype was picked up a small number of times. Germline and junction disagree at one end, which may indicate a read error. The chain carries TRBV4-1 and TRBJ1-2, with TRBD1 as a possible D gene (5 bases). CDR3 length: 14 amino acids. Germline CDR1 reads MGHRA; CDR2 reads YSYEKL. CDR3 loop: CDSSQGDGSYGYTF. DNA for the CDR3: TGCGACAGCAGCCAAGGGGACGGGAGCTATGGCTACACCTTC.

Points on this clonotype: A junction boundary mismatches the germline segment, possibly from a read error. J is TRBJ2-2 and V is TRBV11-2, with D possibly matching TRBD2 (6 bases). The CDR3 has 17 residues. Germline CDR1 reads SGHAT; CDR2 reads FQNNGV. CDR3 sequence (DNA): TGTGCCGACAGCTTAGTATTAGGAGGGGCGAACCCCGGGGAGCTGTTTTTT. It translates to CADSLVLGGANPGELFF.

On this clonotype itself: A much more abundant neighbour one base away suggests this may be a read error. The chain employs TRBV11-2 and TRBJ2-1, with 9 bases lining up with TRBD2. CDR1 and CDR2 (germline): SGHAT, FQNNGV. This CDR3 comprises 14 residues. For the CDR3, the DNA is TGTGCCAGCATCTTAGATCCGGGGCTAGCGGGACAGTTCTTT. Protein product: CASILDPGLAGQFF.

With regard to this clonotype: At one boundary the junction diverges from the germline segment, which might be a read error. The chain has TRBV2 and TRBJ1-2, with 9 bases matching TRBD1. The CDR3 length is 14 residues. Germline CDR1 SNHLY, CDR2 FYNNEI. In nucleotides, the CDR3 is TGTGTCAGCAGTGAAACAGGGGGCTCCTATGGCTACACCTTC. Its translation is CVSSETGGSYGYTF.

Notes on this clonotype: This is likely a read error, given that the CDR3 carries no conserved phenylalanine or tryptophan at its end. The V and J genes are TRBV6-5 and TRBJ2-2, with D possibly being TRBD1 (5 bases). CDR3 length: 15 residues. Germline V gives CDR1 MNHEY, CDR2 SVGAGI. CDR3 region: CVSSYRSVRPGELFY. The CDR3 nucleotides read TGTGTCAGCAGTTACAGGTCCGTCAGGCCCGGGGAGCTGTTTTAT.

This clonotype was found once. DNA for the CDR3: TGCGCCAGCAGCGCGAGACAGCTGTTCTTC. This codes for CASSARQLFF. The V call is TRBV4-1, the J call TRBJ2-1, with D possibly being TRBD1 (5 bases). There are 10 residues in the CDR3. Per the germline V gene, CDR1 is MGHRA and CDR2 is YSYEKL. Deletions cut 5 bases from V and 15 bases from J, with 11 bases between.

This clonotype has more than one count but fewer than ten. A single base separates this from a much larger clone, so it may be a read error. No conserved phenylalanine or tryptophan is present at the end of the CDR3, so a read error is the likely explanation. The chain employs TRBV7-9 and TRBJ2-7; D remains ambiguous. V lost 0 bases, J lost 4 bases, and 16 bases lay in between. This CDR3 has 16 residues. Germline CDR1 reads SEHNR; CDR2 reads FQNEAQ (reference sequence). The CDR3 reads CASSLAFGLVEYEQYL. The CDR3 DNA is TGTGCCAGCAGCTTAGCGTTTGGGTTAGTCGAGTACGAGCAGTACTTA.

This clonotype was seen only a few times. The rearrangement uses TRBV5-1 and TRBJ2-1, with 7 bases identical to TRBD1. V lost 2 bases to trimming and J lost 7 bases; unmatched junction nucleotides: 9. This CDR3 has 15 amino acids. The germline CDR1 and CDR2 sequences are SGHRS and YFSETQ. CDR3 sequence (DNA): TGCGCCAGCAGCTTAAGACAGGGAAGGAGGAATGAGCAGTTCTTC. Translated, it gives CASSLRQGRRNEQFF.

CDR3 sequence: CASSPADWGVRRYGYTF. In DNA form, the CDR3 reads TGTGCCAGCAGCCCTGCCGATTGGGGGGTCCGACGATATGGCTACACCTTC. This sequence joins TRBV7-2 and TRBJ1-2, with D maybe TRBD1 (5 bases). The V and J ends lost 5 bases and 5 bases respectively, with 24 bases between them. The germline V gene encodes CDR1 SGHTA and CDR2 FQGNSA. The CDR3 sequence is 17 residues long.

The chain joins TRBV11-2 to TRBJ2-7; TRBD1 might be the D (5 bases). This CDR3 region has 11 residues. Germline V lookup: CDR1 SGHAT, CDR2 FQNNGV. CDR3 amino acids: CANTKGVEQYF. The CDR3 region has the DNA TGTGCAAACACAAAAGGGGTTGAGCAGTACTTC. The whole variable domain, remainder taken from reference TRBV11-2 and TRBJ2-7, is EAGVAQSPRYKIIEKRQSVAFWCNPISGHATLYWYQQILGQGPKLLIQFQNNGVVDDSQLPKDRFSAERLKGVDSTLKIQPAKLEDSAVYLCANTKGVEQYFGPGTRLTVT.

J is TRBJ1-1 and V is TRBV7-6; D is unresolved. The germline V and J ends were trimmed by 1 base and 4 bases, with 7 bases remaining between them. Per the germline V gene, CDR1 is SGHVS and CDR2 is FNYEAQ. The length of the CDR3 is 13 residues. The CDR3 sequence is CASSLGSSTEAFF. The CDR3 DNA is TGTGCCAGCAGCTTAGGATCCAGCACTGAAGCTTTCTTT.

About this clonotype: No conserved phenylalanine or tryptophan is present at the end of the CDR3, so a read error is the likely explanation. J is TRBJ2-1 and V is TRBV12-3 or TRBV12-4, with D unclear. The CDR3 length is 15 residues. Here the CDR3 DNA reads TGTGCCAGCAGTTTCTGGGGTAGCTCCCACAATGAGCAGTTCCTT. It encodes CASSFWGSSHNEQFL.

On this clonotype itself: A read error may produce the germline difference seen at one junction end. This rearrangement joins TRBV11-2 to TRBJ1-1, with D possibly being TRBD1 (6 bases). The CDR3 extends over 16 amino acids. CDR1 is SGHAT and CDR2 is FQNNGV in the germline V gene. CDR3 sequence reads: CASSRSKAGVLTDAFF. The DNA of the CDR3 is TGTGCCAGCAGCCGAAGTAAGGCAGGGGTCCTCACTGATGCTTTCTTT.

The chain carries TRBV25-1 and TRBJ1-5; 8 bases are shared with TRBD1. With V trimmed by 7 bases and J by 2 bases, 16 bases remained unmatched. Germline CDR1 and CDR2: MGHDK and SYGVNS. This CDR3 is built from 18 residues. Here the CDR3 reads CASTTWTGPPLGNQPQHF. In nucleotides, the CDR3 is TGTGCCAGCACCACCTGGACAGGGCCCCCTTTGGGCAATCAGCCCCAGCATTTT.

The CDR3 region is CASSVITGSRGVQYF. The CDR3 DNA is TGTGCCAGCAGCGTAATCACGGGGAGCCGGGGCGTGCAGTACTTC. V is TRBV7-8 and J is TRBJ2-7; D is possibly TRBD1 or TRBD2 (5 bases each). The CDR3 is 15 amino acids. Germline V gives CDR1 SGHVS, CDR2 FQNEAQ. V was shortened by 5 bases and J by 9 bases, with 23 bases between the two germline ends.

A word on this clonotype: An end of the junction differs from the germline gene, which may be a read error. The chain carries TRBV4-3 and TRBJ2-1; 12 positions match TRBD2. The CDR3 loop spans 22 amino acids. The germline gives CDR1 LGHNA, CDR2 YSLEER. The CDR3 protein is CASNQGLGLAGRPIGSYNEQFF. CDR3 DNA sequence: TGCGCCAGCAACCAAGGGTTAGGACTAGCGGGAAGGCCCATTGGCTCCTACAATGAGCAGTTCTTC.

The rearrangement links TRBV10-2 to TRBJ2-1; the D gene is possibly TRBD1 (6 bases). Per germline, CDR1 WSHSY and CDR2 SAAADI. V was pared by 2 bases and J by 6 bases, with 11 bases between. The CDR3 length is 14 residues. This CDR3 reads CASSEDRLPNEQFF. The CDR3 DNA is TGCGCCAGCAGTGAGGACAGGTTACCCAATGAGCAGTTCTTC.

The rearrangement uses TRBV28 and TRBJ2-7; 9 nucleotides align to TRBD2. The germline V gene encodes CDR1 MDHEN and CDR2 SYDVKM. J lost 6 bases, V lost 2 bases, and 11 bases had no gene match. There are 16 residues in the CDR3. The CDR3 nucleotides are TGTGCCAGCAGTTTAGGGGTGGCTAGCGGGATGCGCGAGCAGTACTTC. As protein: CASSLGVASGMREQYF.

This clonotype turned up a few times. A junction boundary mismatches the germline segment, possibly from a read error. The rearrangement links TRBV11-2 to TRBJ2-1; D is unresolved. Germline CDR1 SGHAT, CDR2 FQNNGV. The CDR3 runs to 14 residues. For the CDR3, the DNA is TGTGCTAGCAGCTTATACCGGCTGGTTAGTGGACAGTTCTTC. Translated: CASSLYRLVSGQFF.

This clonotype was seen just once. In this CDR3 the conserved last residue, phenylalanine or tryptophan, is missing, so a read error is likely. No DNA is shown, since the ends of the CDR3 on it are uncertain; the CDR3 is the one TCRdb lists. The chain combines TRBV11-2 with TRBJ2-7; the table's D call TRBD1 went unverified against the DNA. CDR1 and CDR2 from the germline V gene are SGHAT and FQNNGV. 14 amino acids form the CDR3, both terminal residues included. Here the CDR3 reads CASSPRTGGYEQYY.

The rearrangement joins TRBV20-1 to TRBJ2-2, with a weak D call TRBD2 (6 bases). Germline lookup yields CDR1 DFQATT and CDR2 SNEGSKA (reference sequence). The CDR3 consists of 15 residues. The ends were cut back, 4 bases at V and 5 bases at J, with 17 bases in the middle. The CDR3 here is CSANLYPGGTGELFF. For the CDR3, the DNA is TGCAGTGCTAATCTTTATCCTGGGGGGACCGGGGAGCTGTTTTTT.

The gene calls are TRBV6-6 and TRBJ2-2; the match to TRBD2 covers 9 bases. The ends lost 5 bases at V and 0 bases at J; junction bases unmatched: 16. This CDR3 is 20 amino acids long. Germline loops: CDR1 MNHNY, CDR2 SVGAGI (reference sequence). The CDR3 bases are TGTGCCAGCAGTCCGTTCGCGGGACTAGCTGGGCCAACGAACACCGGGGAGCTGTTTTTT. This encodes CASSPFAGLAGPTNTGELFF.